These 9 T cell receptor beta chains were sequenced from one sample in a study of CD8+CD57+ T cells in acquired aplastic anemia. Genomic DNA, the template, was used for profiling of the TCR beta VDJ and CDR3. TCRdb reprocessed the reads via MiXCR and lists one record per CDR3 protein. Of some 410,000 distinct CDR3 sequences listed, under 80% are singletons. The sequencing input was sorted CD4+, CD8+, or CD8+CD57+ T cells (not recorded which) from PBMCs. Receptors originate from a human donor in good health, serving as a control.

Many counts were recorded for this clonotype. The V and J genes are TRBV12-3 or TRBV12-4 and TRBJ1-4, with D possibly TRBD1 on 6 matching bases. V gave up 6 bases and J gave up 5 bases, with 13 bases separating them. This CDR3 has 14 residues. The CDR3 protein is CASSPRGVNEKLFF. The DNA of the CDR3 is TGTGCCAGCAGCCCAAGGGGGGTAAATGAAAAACTGTTTTTT.

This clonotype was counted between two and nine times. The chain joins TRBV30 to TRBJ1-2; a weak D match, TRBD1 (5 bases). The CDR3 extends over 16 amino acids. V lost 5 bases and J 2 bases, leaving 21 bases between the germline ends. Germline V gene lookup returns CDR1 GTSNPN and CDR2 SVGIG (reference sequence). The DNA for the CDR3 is TGTGCCTGGCTCCCGAAGCACCCGGGGCAAAACTATGGCTACACCTTC. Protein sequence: CAWLPKHPGQNYGYTF.

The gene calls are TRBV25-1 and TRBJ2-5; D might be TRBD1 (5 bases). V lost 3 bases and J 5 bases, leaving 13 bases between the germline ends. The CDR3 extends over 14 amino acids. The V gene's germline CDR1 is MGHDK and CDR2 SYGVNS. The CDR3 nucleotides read TGTGCCAGCAGTGATGACTTAGCAGGGGAGACCCAGTACTTC. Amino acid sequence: CASSDDLAGETQYF.

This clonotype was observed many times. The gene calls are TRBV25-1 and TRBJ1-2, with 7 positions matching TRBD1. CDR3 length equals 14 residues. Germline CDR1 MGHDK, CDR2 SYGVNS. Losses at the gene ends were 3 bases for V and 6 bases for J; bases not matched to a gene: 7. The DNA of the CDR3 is TGTGCCAGCAGTGACCCGAACAGGGGTGATGGCTACACCTTC. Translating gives CASSDPNRGDGYTF.

For the CDR3, the DNA is TGTGCCAGCAGCCAAGATTTGGTCCGAGCGAACACCGGGGAGCTGTTTTTT. It is translated as CASSQDLVRANTGELFF. V gene TRBV4-2 combines with J gene TRBJ2-2, with no clear D. The germline V gene has CDR1 LGHNA and CDR2 YNFKEQ. The V gene lost 0 bases and the J gene lost 0 bases, with 11 bases spanning the gap. The CDR3 is 17 amino acids.

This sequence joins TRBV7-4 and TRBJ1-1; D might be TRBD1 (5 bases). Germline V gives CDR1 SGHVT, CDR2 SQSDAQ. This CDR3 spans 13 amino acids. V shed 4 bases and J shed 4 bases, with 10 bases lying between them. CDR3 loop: CASSSNQGTEAFF. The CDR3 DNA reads TGTGCCAGCAGCTCCAACCAGGGCACTGAAGCTTTCTTT.

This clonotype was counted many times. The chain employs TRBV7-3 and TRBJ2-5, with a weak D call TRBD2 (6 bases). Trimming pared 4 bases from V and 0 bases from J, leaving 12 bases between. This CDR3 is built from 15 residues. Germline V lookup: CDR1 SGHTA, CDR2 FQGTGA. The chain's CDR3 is CASSSTGTHQETQYF. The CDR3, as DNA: TGTGCCAGCAGCTCAACCGGGACTCACCAAGAGACCCAGTACTTC. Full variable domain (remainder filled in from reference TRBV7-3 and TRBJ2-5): GAGVSQTPSNKVTEKGKYVELRCDPISGHTALYWYRQSLGQGPEFLIYFQGTGAADDSGLPNDRFFAVRPEGSVSTLKIQRTERGDSAVYLCASSSTGTHQETQYFGPGTRLLVL.

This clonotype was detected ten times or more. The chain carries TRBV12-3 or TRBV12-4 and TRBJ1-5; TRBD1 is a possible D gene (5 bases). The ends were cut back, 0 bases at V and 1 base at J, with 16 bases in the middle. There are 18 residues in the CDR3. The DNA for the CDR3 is TGTGCCAGCAGTTTAGCAGGCCCGAATCGGGGCAGCAATCAGCCCCAGCATTTT. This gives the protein CASSLAGPNRGSNQPQHF.

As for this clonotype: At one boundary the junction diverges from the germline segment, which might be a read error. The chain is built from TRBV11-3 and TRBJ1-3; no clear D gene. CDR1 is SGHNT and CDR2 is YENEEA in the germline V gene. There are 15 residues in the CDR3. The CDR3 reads CATSLRRNSGNTIYF. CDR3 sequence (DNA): TGTGCCACCAGCTTACGCAGAAACTCTGGAAACACCATATATTTT.